The 15 T cell receptor beta chains listed next were all sequenced from one sample in a study of tumor T cells in aggressive B-cell lymphoma. Produced via immunoSEQ multiplex PCR; TCRdb's table is partial and in-frame only. The data hold roughly 6,000 clones, with less than 85% observed a single time. Sequenced sample: tumor tissue. These receptor sequences come from an adult with diffuse large B cell lymphoma.

V is TRBV14 and J is TRBJ2-7, with D perhaps matching TRBD2 (6 bases). The CDR3 length is 16 residues. Trimming cost V 5 bases and J 2 bases, with 19 bases left between them. Per germline, CDR1 SGHDN and CDR2 FVKESK. CDR3 bases: TGTGCCAGCAGCGACCTCGGGGGACGAGCCACCTACGAGCAGTACTTC. Its protein is CASSDLGGRATYEQYF.

Note on this clone: Other DNA variants within this sample encode the same CDR3. J is TRBJ2-3 and V is TRBV19; 7 positions agree with TRBD1. V lost 6 bases and J lost 0; bases outside the gene matches: 6. The CDR3 is 15 amino acids. Germline V gene sequence: CDR1 LNHDA, CDR2 SQIVND (reference sequence). The CDR3 region has the DNA TGTGCCAGTAGGCCACAGGGGATTAGCACAGATACGCAGTATTTT. It encodes CASRPQGISTDTQYF.

This rearrangement joins TRBV29-1 to TRBJ1-4; no clear D gene. CDR1 SQVTM and CDR2 ANQGSEA come from the germline V gene. CDR3 length: 13 amino acids. V gave up 6 bases and J gave up 2 bases, with 10 bases separating them. CDR3 coding DNA: TGCAGCGTCTCACACGGGACTAATGAAAAACTGTTTTTT. Amino acids: CSVSHGTNEKLFF.

A note on this clone: Other DNA sequences in the sample encode the same CDR3. V is TRBV29-1 and J is TRBJ1-5; D is unresolved. Germline V CDR1 and CDR2: SQVTM, ANQGSEA. V lost 4 bases, J lost 4 bases, and 11 bases lay in between. The CDR3 has 13 amino acids. CDR3 protein: CSVVNGVNQPQHF. The CDR3, as DNA: TGCAGCGTTGTAAACGGAGTTAATCAGCCCCAGCATTTT.

The gene calls are TRBV4-1 and TRBJ1-2; TRBD1 agrees at 9 bases. The V segment lost 3 bases and the J segment 4 bases; nucleotides outside the gene matches: 6. Germline V gives CDR1 MGHRA, CDR2 YSYEKL. The CDR3 extends over 15 amino acids. The CDR3 DNA is TGCGCCAGCAGCCAGCCGGGACAGGGCGCCTATGGCTACACCTTC. This translates into CASSQPGQGAYGYTF.

This clone was seen once. The rearrangement joins TRBV7-8 to TRBJ1-5; D uncertain. The CDR3 contains 17 residues. Trimming cost V 5 bases and J 0 bases, with 17 bases left between them. CDR1 SGHVS and CDR2 FQNEAQ come from the germline V gene. For the CDR3, the DNA is TGTGCCAGCAGCGACCTTGAGGGCCCAAGTAGCAATCAGCCCCAGCATTTT. This encodes CASSDLEGPSSNQPQHF.

The chain recombines TRBV7-3 with TRBJ2-3; TRBD1 might be the D (5 bases). The germline V gene has CDR1 SGHTA and CDR2 FQGTGA. V gave up 2 bases and J gave up 0 bases, with 12 bases separating them. The CDR3 totals 16 residues. CDR3 loop: CASSLGAASSTDTQYF. The DNA of the CDR3 is TGTGCCAGCAGCTTAGGGGCAGCATCTAGCACAGATACGCAGTATTTT.

The V call is TRBV7-8, the J call TRBJ2-2; possible D gene TRBD1, 6 bases. Trimming removed 1 base at V and 0 bases at J, with 9 bases between. The CDR3 length is 16 residues. Germline V gene lookup returns CDR1 SGHVS and CDR2 FQNEAQ. The CDR3 sequence: CASSLVGTTNTGELFF. In DNA form, the CDR3 reads TGTGCCAGCAGCTTAGTGGGGACAACGAACACCGGGGAGCTGTTTTTT.

This clone showed up just once. This chain joins TRBV23-1 and TRBJ2-3; D call uncertain. TRBV23-1 is marked as an open reading frame, function uncertain. Trimming took 2 bases from V and 1 from J, leaving 4 bases between them. This CDR3 contains 13 residues. The CDR3: CASSQTGTDTQYF. DNA of the CDR3: TGCGCCAGCAGTCAAACTGGCACAGATACGCAGTATTTT.

The gene calls are TRBV9 and TRBJ1-3; 8 nucleotides align to TRBD1. This CDR3 is built from 21 residues. CDR1 is SGDLS, CDR2 YYNGEE, per germline. V lost 2 bases to trimming and J lost 0 bases; unmatched junction nucleotides: 19. The CDR3 nucleotides read TGTGCCAGCAGCGTTACACCCCACGAACGGACAGGGAGGCTCTCTGGAAACACCATATATTTT. Protein sequence: CASSVTPHERTGRLSGNTIYF.

This rearrangement joins TRBV6-5 to TRBJ1-5; D remains ambiguous. There are 14 residues in the CDR3. Trimming pared 2 bases from V and 4 bases from J, leaving 9 bases between. CDR1 and CDR2 (germline): MNHEY, SVGAGI. CDR3 loop: CASSYGGLNQPQHF. The CDR3 DNA is TGTGCCAGCAGTTACGGCGGATTAAATCAGCCCCAGCATTTT.

The V gene is TRBV29-1, the J gene TRBJ2-1, with 8 nucleotides matching TRBD1. The ends lost 2 bases at V and 2 bases at J; junction bases unmatched: 5. The CDR3 has 15 amino acids. Germline loops: CDR1 SQVTM, CDR2 ANQGSEA. The CDR3 nucleotides read TGCAGCGTTGAAAGAGGGACAGGCACCTACAATGAGCAGTTCTTC. This sequence encodes CSVERGTGTYNEQFF.

The chain employs TRBV2 and TRBJ2-1; the match to TRBD2 covers 9 bases. CDR1 is SNHLY and CDR2 is FYNNEI in the germline V gene. V trimming: 7 bases; J trimming: 1 base; junction bases outside the gene matches: 11. This CDR3 is built from 17 residues. This CDR3 is CASTPPVAGVSYNEQFF. In nucleotides, the CDR3 is TGTGCCAGCACCCCCCCGGTAGCGGGAGTGTCCTACAATGAGCAGTTCTTC.

The chain couples TRBV27 to TRBJ2-7, with TRBD1 as a possible D gene (5 bases). The germline V gene encodes CDR1 MNHEY and CDR2 SMNVEV (reference sequence). The CDR3 has 13 residues. Between the trimmed V and J ends, which lost 4 bases and 7 bases, there was a span of 14 bases. The CDR3 nucleotides are TGTGCCAGCAGTTCCTCACCAGGGATTGAGCAGTACTTC. It translates to CASSSSPGIEQYF.

This clone has only one observation. The gene calls are TRBV11-2 and TRBJ1-4; D unclear. This CDR3 contains 15 residues. Germline V gene sequence: CDR1 SGHAT, CDR2 FQNNGV. Trimming removed 7 bases from V and 5 bases from J, with 17 bases in between. The CDR3 loop is CASNPSVAENEKLFF. Here the CDR3 DNA reads TGTGCCAGCAACCCTTCGGTCGCGGAAAATGAAAAACTGTTTTTT. Full variable domain (rest looked up from reference TRBV11-2 and TRBJ1-4): EAGVAQSPRYKIIEKRQSVAFWCNPISGHATLYWYQQILGQGPKLLIQFQNNGVVDDSQLPKDRFSAERLKGVDSTLKIQPAKLEDSAVYLCASNPSVAENEKLFFGSGTQLSVL.